The sequence of this T cell receptor (beta chain) was determined in a study of OX40 agonist ivuxolimab in advanced cancers. Study information: Ivuxolimab, an agonist antibody against OX40 (CD134), was given to patients.

The study's findings and limits: The mean number of expanded clones was higher in CD8+ T cells than in CD4+.

Data came from immunoSEQ multiplex PCR; TCRdb stores just in-frame clones and leaves some out. The table includes roughly 25,000 clones, about 90% detected once. In the case of this clone: Its antigen is undetermined.

The length of the CDR3 is 15 residues. Germline assignment: CDR1 SGDLS and CDR2 YYNGEE. With 0 bases removed from V and 5 bases from J, the gap between germline ends came to 14 bases. The origin of this receptor is an adult with an advanced solid tumor such as melanoma, head and neck, liver or kidney cancer. Specimen: CD4+ or CD8+ T cells sorted from blood, collected in a trial of the OX40 agonist ivuxolimab. V usage is TRBV9 and J usage is TRBJ2-5; TRBD1 might be the D (5 bases). This CDR3 reads CASSVEGLSAETQYF. The CDR3 DNA reads TGTGCCAGCAGCGTAGAGGGGTTGAGTGCGGAGACCCAGTACTTC.